This T cell receptor (beta chain) was observed in a study of T cell responses to AZD1222 COVID-19 vaccine. This clone was found once. The target antigen is unknown. General study findings and limits: Targeting of unmutated variant regions was reportedly seen in nearly half of spike-specific TCRs. A mostly white British donor set with more females was recruited, and clonal diversity was possibly underestimated. Samples come after the peak T cell response, not at day 14. Spike-wide vaccine-associated CD4 TCRs dominated at 160-218 and 743-854.

Clones were sequenced by immunoSEQ multiplex PCR, and TCRdb holds only the in-frame ones, with some missing. Here the sample spans roughly 180,000 clones, around 93% being singletons. With 2 bases removed from V and 2 bases from J, the gap between germline ends came to 12 bases. The CDR3 is 15 amino acids. CDR1 and CDR2 from the germline V gene are ENHRY and SYGVKD. V and J are TRBV10-3 and TRBJ1-1; D is possibly TRBD1 (5 bases). This TCR came from an adult in good health. Here the sequenced sample was peripheral blood, taken on day 0 of AZD1222 vaccination. CDR3 region: CAISEGGRTNTEAFF. DNA for the CDR3: TGTGCCATCAGTGAGGGGGGACGGACAAACACTGAAGCTTTCTTT.